The rows below give T cell receptor beta chains drawn from one sample of a study of Ad26.COV2.S vaccination and SARS-CoV-2 variants. Data came from immunoSEQ multiplex PCR; TCRdb stores just in-frame clones and leaves some out. The sample lists around 340,000 clones, approximately 86% seen once, with around 10% in the top ten. This specimen consisted of peripheral blood, obtained in a trial of Ad26.COV2.S vaccine versus placebo. These receptors were collected from a person between 18 and 65 years old who received the Ad26.COV2.S COVID-19 vaccine or a placebo. CDR3s include the opening cysteine and the closing phenylalanine or tryptophan. D genes are given only for firm matches. Where a row states a size, it is once, few, many or the class of an expanded clone; other rows omit it.

V,J,size,D,CDR3,DNA
TRBV19,TRBJ2-3,NA,NA,CASSTRSGGSPDTQYF,TGTGCCAGTAGTACCCGGTCTGGGGGGAGCCCAGATACGCAGTATTTT
TRBV7-8,TRBJ1-5,NA,NA,CASSSPQGPQHF,TGTGCCAGCAGCTCCCCGCAGGGGCCCCAGCATTTT
TRBV7-2,TRBJ2-3,NA,NA,CASSRGGRLSTDTQYF,TGTGCCAGCAGCCGTGGTGGCAGACTAAGCACAGATACGCAGTATTTT
TRBV13,TRBJ1-1,NA,NA,CASSSHTDTEAFF,TGTGCCAGCAGCTCCCATACCGACACTGAAGCTTTCTTT
TRBV10-3,TRBJ2-5,NA,NA,CAISDLGETQYF,TGTGCCATCAGTGACCTGGGGGAGACCCAGTACTTC
TRBV27,TRBJ2-1,NA,TRBD2,CASSSSGRGSYNEQFF,TGTGCCAGCAGTTCTAGCGGGAGAGGGTCCTACAATGAGCAGTTCTTC
TRBV5-8,TRBJ1-5,NA,NA,CASSLAYHSNQPQHF,TGTGCCAGCAGCTTGGCCTACCATAGCAATCAGCCCCAGCATTTT
TRBV7-6,TRBJ2-1,NA,NA,CASSPSGGGGGYYNEQFF,TGTGCCAGCAGCCCCTCTGGGGGTGGCGGGGGCTACTACAATGAGCAGTTCTTC
TRBV19,TRBJ2-7,NA,TRBD1,CASNDRGIGEQYF,TGTGCCAGTAACGACAGGGGTATCGGCGAGCAGTACTTC
TRBV5-4,TRBJ2-3,NA,TRBD2,CASSYGVAGGPSSTDTQYF,TGTGCCAGCAGCTATGGGGTAGCGGGAGGGCCATCGAGCACAGATACGCAGTATTTT
TRBV24-1,TRBJ2-7,NA,TRBD1,CATSDRAGGSYEQYF,TGTGCCACCAGTGACCGTGCAGGGGGCTCCTACGAGCAGTACTTC
TRBV6-6,TRBJ2-7,many,NA,CAASGTPPGEQYF,TGTGCCGCCTCCGGGACACCGCCTGGCGAGCAGTACTTC
TRBV18,TRBJ2-1,NA,TRBD1,CASSPRDRGNEQFF,TGTGCCAGCTCACCGCGAGACAGGGGTAATGAGCAGTTCTTC
TRBV6-1,TRBJ2-1,NA,TRBD1,CASSDRGSYNEQFF,TGTGCCAGTAGTGACAGGGGCTCCTACAATGAGCAGTTCTTC
TRBV19,TRBJ1-6,NA,NA,CASSYGQANSPLHF,TGTGCCAGTAGTTACGGTCAAGCTAATTCACCCCTCCACTTT
TRBV27,TRBJ1-5,few,TRBD1,CASSLTGVSNQPQHF,TGTGCCAGCAGCCTGACAGGGGTCAGCAATCAGCCCCAGCATTTT
TRBV7-9,TRBJ2-1,NA,TRBD1,CASSFGQGWVEQFF,TGTGCCAGCAGCTTTGGACAGGGGTGGGTTGAGCAGTTCTTC
TRBV4-3,TRBJ1-1,NA,NA,CASSQGGRDTEAFF,TGCGCCAGCAGCCAAGGGGGGCGGGACACTGAAGCTTTCTTT
TRBV4-3,TRBJ2-7,NA,TRBD2,CASSQDKTSGSSYEQYF,TGCGCCAGCAGCCAAGATAAAACTAGCGGGAGCTCCTACGAGCAGTACTTC
TRBV12-3/TRBV12-4,TRBJ2-1,NA,NA,CASSSQMGKFF,TGTGCCAGCAGTTCTCAGATGGGGAAGTTCTTC
TRBV7-2,TRBJ2-1,once,NA,CASSSLAATNEQFF,TGTGCCAGCAGCTCTTTAGCGGCGACCAATGAGCAGTTCTTC
TRBV5-1,TRBJ2-7,NA,NA,CASRSLMGYEQYF,TGCGCCAGCAGGTCTCTCATGGGGTACGAGCAGTACTTC
TRBV7-2,TRBJ1-1,NA,NA,CASSLASGVNTEAFF,TGTGCCAGCAGCTTAGCGAGCGGGGTGAACACTGAAGCTTTCTTT
TRBV19,TRBJ2-1,NA,TRBD2,CASSISSLAGGADEQFF,TGTGCCAGTAGTATATCATCGTTAGCGGGGGGGGCGGATGAGCAGTTCTTC
TRBV6-6,TRBJ1-6,NA,NA,CASSYSRSSYNSPLHF,TGTGCCAGCAGTTACTCTAGGAGCTCCTATAATTCACCCCTCCACTTT
TRBV10-1,TRBJ1-5,NA,TRBD1,CASRDPGQGLSNQPQHF,TGCGCCAGTAGGGACCCGGGACAGGGTTTAAGCAATCAGCCCCAGCATTTT
TRBV30,TRBJ2-7,NA,NA,CAWSVRGGSVEQYF,TGTGCCTGGAGTGTACGGGGTGGGTCGGTCGAGCAGTACTTC
TRBV19,TRBJ2-3,NA,TRBD2,CASSIDGPSGDPSTDTQYF,TGTGCCAGTAGTATAGATGGTCCTAGCGGGGACCCTAGCACAGATACGCAGTATTTT
TRBV2,TRBJ2-1,NA,NA,CASSVTGIRSGAGVEQFF,TGTGCCAGCAGTGTTACAGGGATCAGGTCGGGGGCAGGTGTTGAGCAGTTCTTC
TRBV27,TRBJ2-6,NA,NA,CASSLSPSGANVLTF,TGTGCCAGCAGTTTATCTCCCTCTGGGGCCAACGTCCTGACTTTC